The 24 T cell receptor beta chains below all came from one sample that was sequenced in a study of T cells in localized non-small cell lung cancer. Sequencing used immunoSEQ multiplex PCR; TCRdb keeps in-frame clones, though not all of them. The data hold under 1,000 clones, with roughly 25% observed a single time. This specimen was normal lung tissue next to the tumor, taken before any cancer treatment. The receptors stem from a female donor older than 55 with stage I lung adenocarcinoma.

This clone was detected only a few times. The chain is built from TRBV6-8 and TRBJ2-1; perhaps D is TRBD1 or TRBD2 (5 bases each). This CDR3 has 12 amino acids. V was trimmed by 5 bases and J by 8 bases, leaving 10 bases between them. CDR1 and CDR2 (germline): MNHGY, SAAAGT. The CDR3 DNA follows: TGTGCCAGCAGTCGGGGCACGGATGAGCAGTTCTTC. Its protein product is CASSRGTDEQFF.

This chain joins TRBV18 and TRBJ2-3, with D uncertain. CDR3 length: 15 amino acids. The V end was cut by 0 bases, the J end by 0 bases, with 7 bases between. CDR1 is KGHSH, CDR2 LQKENI, per germline. The CDR3 DNA sequence: TGTGCCAGCTCACCACCCGGAACTAGCACAGATACGCAGTATTTT. It yields the protein CASSPPGTSTDTQYF.

This clone came up a few times. This chain links TRBV18 with TRBJ2-2, with TRBD1 identical over 9 bases. The CDR3 sequence is 14 residues long. Germline-derived CDR1 and CDR2 are KGHSH and LQKENI. V was pared by 9 bases and J by 1 base, with 3 bases of the junction left unmatched. CDR3 protein: CASTTGGNTGELFF. CDR3 coding DNA: TGTGCCAGTACGACAGGGGGGAACACCGGGGAGCTGTTTTTT.

This chain connects TRBV18 to TRBJ2-1, with a possible D match to TRBD1 (5 bases). Trimming cost V 3 bases and J 7 bases, with 16 bases left between them. This CDR3 has 15 residues. Germline assignment: CDR1 KGHSH and CDR2 LQKENI. The CDR3 region has the DNA TGTGCCAGCTCACCCCAGGGTAGTCGCGAGAATGAGCAGTTCTTC. Protein: CASSPQGSRENEQFF. Full variable domain (remainder filled in from reference TRBV18 and TRBJ2-1): NAGVMQNPRHLVRRRGQEARLRCSPMKGHSHVYWYRQLPEEGLKFMVYLQKENIIDESGMPKERFSAEFPKEGPSILRIQQVVRGDSAAYFCASSPQGSRENEQFFGPGTRLTVL.

The chain links TRBV28 to TRBJ2-7; D is perhaps TRBD1 or TRBD2 (6 bases each). Germline CDR1 and CDR2: MDHEN and SYDVKM. V dropped 7 bases and J dropped 3 bases, with 13 bases sitting between them. The CDR3 totals 13 residues. The CDR3 protein is CASTAGHYYEQYF. Written as DNA, the CDR3 is TGTGCCAGCACCGCGGGACATTACTACGAGCAGTACTTC.

The chain uses TRBV15 and TRBJ1-1; no reliable D call. This CDR3 region has 16 residues. V lost 2 bases, J lost 4 bases, and 17 bases lay in between. Germline CDR1 and CDR2: LNHNV and YYDKDF (reference sequence). The CDR3 region is CATSRNPPGPGTEAFF. The CDR3 DNA reads TGTGCCACCAGCAGAAATCCCCCGGGCCCAGGCACTGAAGCTTTCTTT. Variable domain in full (rest from reference TRBV15 and TRBJ1-1): DAMVIQNPRYQVTQFGKPVTLSCSQTLNHNVMYWYQQKSSQAPKLLFHYYDKDFNNEADTPDNFQSRRPNTSFCFLDIRSPGLGDTAMYLCATSRNPPGPGTEAFFGQGTRLTVV.

V usage is TRBV10-2 and J usage is TRBJ2-2; D unclear. CDR1 is WSHSY and CDR2 is SAAADI in the germline V gene. This CDR3 comprises 13 residues. V was cut by 8 bases and J by 6 bases, with 13 bases left in between. The CDR3 nucleotides are TGCGCCAGCTCCCCTTCCCAGGCCGGGGAGCTGTTTTTT. This sequence encodes CASSPSQAGELFF.

Sample share makes this clone medium-sized. One end of the junction varies from germline; a read error may be responsible. The chain couples TRBV6-8 to TRBJ2-3; 14 nucleotides agree with TRBD2. The CDR3 consists of 16 residues. CDR1 is MNHGY and CDR2 is SAAAGT in the germline V gene. The CDR3 DNA reads as TGTGCCAGCAGTGACTCGACTAGCGGGGGGGCAGATACGCAGTATTTT. Translation gives CASSDSTSGGADTQYF.

This chain uses TRBV11-3 with TRBJ1-2; D may be TRBD1 (6 bases). The length of the CDR3 is 15 residues. Trimming took 5 bases from V and 0 from J, leaving 13 bases between them. The germline gives CDR1 SGHNT, CDR2 YENEEA. CDR3 amino acids: CASSDTRGANYGYTF. DNA for the CDR3: TGTGCCAGCAGCGATACAAGGGGGGCTAACTATGGCTACACCTTC.

In its sample, this clone was seen a few times. The rearrangement links TRBV9 to TRBJ2-1; a weak D match, TRBD2 (5 bases). V shed 7 bases and J shed 1 base, with 12 bases lying between them. This CDR3 is 14 amino acids long. Per germline, CDR1 SGDLS and CDR2 YYNGEE. CDR3 sequence: CASAEGRSYNEQFF. The CDR3 DNA follows: TGTGCCAGCGCAGAGGGTCGATCCTACAATGAGCAGTTCTTC.

The genes are TRBV19 and TRBJ1-3; tentatively, D is TRBD1 (5 bases). The CDR3 has 16 residues. V lost 6 bases and J 0 bases, leaving 15 bases between the germline ends. Germline CDR1 LNHDA, CDR2 SQIVND (reference sequence). The DNA of the CDR3 is TGTGCCAGTAGGGATCTGGGACCCAGCTCTGGAAACACCATATATTTT. Translation gives CASRDLGPSSGNTIYF.

This clone was detected only a few times. V gene TRBV11-3 combines with J gene TRBJ1-1; no clear D. V lost 3 bases and J 7 bases, leaving 15 bases between the germline ends. CDR1 is SGHNT and CDR2 is YENEEA in the germline V gene. CDR3 length: 14 amino acids. This CDR3 reads CASSLEAAVGEAFF. CDR3 sequence (DNA): TGTGCCAGCAGCTTGGAGGCTGCGGTCGGTGAAGCTTTCTTT.

This clone ranks as medium-sized. The chain employs TRBV11-3 and TRBJ2-7; 7 bases are a match to TRBD1. The length of the CDR3 is 14 residues. J gave up 4 bases and V 0 bases, and 3 bases lay outside the gene matches. The V gene's germline CDR1 is SGHNT and CDR2 YENEEA. CDR3 amino acids: CASSLEGGGYEQYF. Written as DNA, the CDR3 is TGTGCCAGCAGCTTAGAAGGGGGCGGATACGAGCAGTACTTC.

This clone is medium-sized within its sample. The rearrangement uses TRBV11-3 and TRBJ2-7, with 11 nucleotides matching TRBD2. With 6 bases clipped from V and 3 bases from J, the junction kept 4 bases outside the gene matches. From germline, CDR1 is SGHNT and CDR2 YENEEA. This CDR3 region has 14 residues. The DNA for the CDR3 is TGTGCCAGCAGACCGACTAGCGGGAACTACGAGCAGTACTTC. It translates to CASRPTSGNYEQYF.

The CDR3 sequence: CASSLGAEGETQYF. CDR3 DNA: TGCGCCAGCAGCCTTGGGGCTGAAGGTGAGACCCAGTACTTC. The chain has TRBV5-1 and TRBJ2-5, with D possibly TRBD1 on 5 matching bases. The length of the CDR3 is 14 residues. The V and J ends lost 4 bases and 5 bases respectively, with 15 bases between them. Germline loops: CDR1 SGHRS, CDR2 YFSETQ.

This chain joins TRBV9 and TRBJ1-1; D is unclear. This CDR3 has 15 amino acids. V was shortened by 2 bases and J by 0 bases, with 11 bases between the two germline ends. Germline assignment: CDR1 SGDLS and CDR2 YYNGEE. CDR3 nucleotides: TGTGCCAGCAGCGTCCGGACGGAGATGAACACTGAAGCTTTCTTT. Translating it yields CASSVRTEMNTEAFF.

The chain carries TRBV4-1 and TRBJ2-1; the D gene is possibly TRBD2 (6 bases). CDR3 size: 14 residues. The germline V gene has CDR1 MGHRA and CDR2 YSYEKL. Trimming took off 4 bases at V and 6 bases at J, with 13 bases between the two ends. Here the CDR3 DNA reads TGCGCCAGCAGCCCGGCCGGGACTCCCAATGAGCAGTTCTTC. Its translation is CASSPAGTPNEQFF.

This clone was recorded a few times. This chain links TRBV6-4 with TRBJ2-1; D not certain. CDR1 is MRHNA and CDR2 is SNTAGT in the germline V gene. This CDR3 has 14 residues. V lost 10 bases and J 2 bases, leaving 15 bases between the germline ends. The CDR3 DNA is TGTGCCACCCGCCCTTCTAGAACCTACAATGAGCAGTTCTTC. It encodes CATRPSRTYNEQFF.

The chain couples TRBV28 to TRBJ2-1; the D gene could be TRBD1 or TRBD2 (5 bases each). V was clipped by 8 bases and J by 4 bases, with 15 bases between them. Germline V gene data show CDR1 as MDHEN and CDR2 as SYDVKM. The CDR3 sequence is 14 residues long. CDR3: CASVTRDGYNEQFF. CDR3 DNA sequence: TGTGCCAGCGTAACTCGGGACGGTTACAATGAGCAGTTCTTC.

This clone has just a few counts. The chain uses TRBV4-1 and TRBJ2-7, with D tentatively TRBD1 or TRBD2 (6 bases each). Trimming pared 4 bases from V and 5 bases from J, leaving 18 bases between. The CDR3 consists of 15 residues. The germline V gene encodes CDR1 MGHRA and CDR2 YSYEKL. The CDR3 DNA reads as TGCGCCAGCAGCCCGCCGGGTGGGGGGCCGAACGAGCAGTACTTC. This sequence encodes CASSPPGGGPNEQYF.

The chain recombines TRBV19 with TRBJ2-3; possibly TRBD1 or TRBD2 for D (5 bases each). Germline-derived CDR1 and CDR2 are LNHDA and SQIVND (reference sequence). The CDR3 extends over 14 amino acids. V gave up 3 bases and J gave up 2 bases, with 9 bases separating them. The CDR3 region is CASSIQGTTDTQYF. The DNA for the CDR3 is TGTGCCAGTAGTATCCAAGGGACCACAGATACGCAGTATTTT.

The rearrangement uses TRBV6-8 and TRBJ1-4, with unresolved D. The CDR3 runs 18 residues. Germline V lookup: CDR1 MNHGY, CDR2 SAAAGT. Trimming left V 5 bases short and J 5 bases short, with 24 bases between. Here the CDR3 reads CASSDCPSLLVDNEKLFF. CDR3 nucleotides: TGTGCCAGCAGTGACTGTCCAAGTCTCCTAGTCGACAATGAAAAACTGTTTTTT.

This clone was recorded a few times. V usage is TRBV7-5 and J usage is TRBJ2-7; TRBD1 is the table's D call and was not checked against the DNA. TRBV7-5 represents a pseudogene. The CDR3 is 16 amino acids. The CDR3 coding sequence is TGTGCCAGCAGGACACACAAGGGGACAGGAGCCTACGAGCAGTACTTC. Translated: CASRTHKGTGAYEQYF.

A few counts support this clone. J is TRBJ1-5 and V is TRBV28; TRBD1 might be the D (6 bases). The V end lost 6 bases, the J end lost 5 bases, and 14 bases lay between the germline ends. The CDR3 is 14 residues long. The germline V gene has CDR1 MDHEN and CDR2 SYDVKM. CDR3 nucleotide sequence: TGTGCCAGCAGCAGAGGTACAGGGCATCAGCCCCAGCATTTT. The encoded protein is CASSRGTGHQPQHF.